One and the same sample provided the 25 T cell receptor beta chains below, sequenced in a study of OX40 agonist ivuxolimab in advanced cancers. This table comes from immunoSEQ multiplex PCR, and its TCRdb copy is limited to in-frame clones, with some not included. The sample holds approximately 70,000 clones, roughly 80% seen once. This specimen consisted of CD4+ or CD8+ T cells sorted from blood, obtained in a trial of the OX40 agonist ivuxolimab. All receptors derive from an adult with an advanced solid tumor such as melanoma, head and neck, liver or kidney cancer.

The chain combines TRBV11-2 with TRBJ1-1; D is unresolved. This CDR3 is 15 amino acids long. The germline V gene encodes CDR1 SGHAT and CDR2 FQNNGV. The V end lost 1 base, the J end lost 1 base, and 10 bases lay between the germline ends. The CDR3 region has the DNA TGTGCCAGCAGCTTAGTTCTTGGTGAGAACACTGAAGCTTTCTTT. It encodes CASSLVLGENTEAFF.

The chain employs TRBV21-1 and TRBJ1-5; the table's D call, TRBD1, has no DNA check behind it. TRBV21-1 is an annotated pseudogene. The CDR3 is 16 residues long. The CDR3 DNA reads TGTGCCAGCATTCGGGGCAGGACAGGGCCTAATCAGCCCCAGCATTTT. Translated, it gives CASIRGRTGPNQPQHF.

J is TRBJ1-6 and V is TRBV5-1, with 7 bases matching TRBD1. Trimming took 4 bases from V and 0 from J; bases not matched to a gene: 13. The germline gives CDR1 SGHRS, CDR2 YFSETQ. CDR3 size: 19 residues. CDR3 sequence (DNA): TGCGCCAGCAGCAAAGGGACAGACGAAAGGAGCTCCTATAATTCACCCCTCCACTTT. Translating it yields CASSKGTDERSSYNSPLHF.

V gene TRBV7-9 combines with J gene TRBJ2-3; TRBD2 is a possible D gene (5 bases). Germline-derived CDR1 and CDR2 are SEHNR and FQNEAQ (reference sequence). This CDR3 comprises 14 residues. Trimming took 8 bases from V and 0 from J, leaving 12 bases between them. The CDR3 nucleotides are TGTGCCAGCCGAGAGGGTTCTAGCACAGATACGCAGTATTTT. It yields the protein CASREGSSTDTQYF.

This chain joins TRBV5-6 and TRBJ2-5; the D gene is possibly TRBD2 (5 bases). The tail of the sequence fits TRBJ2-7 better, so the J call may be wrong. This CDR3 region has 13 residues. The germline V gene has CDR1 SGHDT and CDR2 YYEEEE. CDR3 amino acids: CASSPGNSYEQYF. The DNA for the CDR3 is TGTGCCAGCAGCCCGGGGAATTCCTACGAGCAGTACTTC.

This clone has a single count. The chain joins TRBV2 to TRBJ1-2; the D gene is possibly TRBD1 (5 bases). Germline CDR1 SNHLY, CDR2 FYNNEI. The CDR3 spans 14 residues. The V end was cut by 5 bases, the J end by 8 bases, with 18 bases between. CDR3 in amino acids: CASSTSRSGGGYTF. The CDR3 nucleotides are TGTGCCAGCAGTACCAGCAGATCTGGGGGGGGCTACACCTTC. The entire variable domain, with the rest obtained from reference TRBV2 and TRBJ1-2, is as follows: EPEVTQTPSHQVTQMGQEVILRCVPISNHLYFYWYRQILGQKVEFLVSFYNNEISEKSEIFDDQFSVERPDGSNFTLKIRSTKLEDSAMYFCASSTSRSGGGYTFGSGTRLTVV.

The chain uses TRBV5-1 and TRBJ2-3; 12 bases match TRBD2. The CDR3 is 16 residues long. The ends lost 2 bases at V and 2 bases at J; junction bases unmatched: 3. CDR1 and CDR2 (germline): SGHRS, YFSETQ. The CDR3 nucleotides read TGCGCCAGCAGCTTCACTAGCGGGAGGTACACAGATACGCAGTATTTT. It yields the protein CASSFTSGRYTDTQYF.

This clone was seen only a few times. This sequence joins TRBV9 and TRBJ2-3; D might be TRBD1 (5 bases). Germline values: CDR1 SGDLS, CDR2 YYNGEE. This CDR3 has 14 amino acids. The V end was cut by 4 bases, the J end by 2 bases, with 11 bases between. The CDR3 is CASSSYRYTDTQYF. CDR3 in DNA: TGTGCCAGCAGCTCATACAGGTACACAGATACGCAGTATTTT.

CDR3 protein: CASSPNGGVNTEAFF. The CDR3 DNA reads TGCGCCAGCAGCCCGAATGGGGGCGTGAACACTGAAGCTTTCTTT. This sequence joins TRBV5-1 and TRBJ1-1, with D tentatively TRBD1 (6 bases). CDR3 length: 15 amino acids. Trimming took off 4 bases at V and 0 bases at J, with 13 bases between the two ends. In germline, CDR1 is SGHRS, CDR2 YFSETQ. The full variable domain, its missing parts supplied by reference TRBV5-1 and TRBJ1-1, is KAGVTQTPRYLIKTRGQQVTLSCSPISGHRSVSWYQQTPGQGLQFLFEYFSETQRNKGNFPGRFSGRQFSNSRSEMNVSTLELGDSALYLCASSPNGGVNTEAFFGQGTRLTVV.

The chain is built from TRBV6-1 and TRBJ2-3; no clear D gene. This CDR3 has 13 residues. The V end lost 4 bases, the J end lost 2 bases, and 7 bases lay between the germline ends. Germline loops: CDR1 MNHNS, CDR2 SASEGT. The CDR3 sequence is CASSGQPTDTQYF. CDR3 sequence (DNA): TGTGCCAGCAGTGGACAACCCACAGATACGCAGTATTTT.

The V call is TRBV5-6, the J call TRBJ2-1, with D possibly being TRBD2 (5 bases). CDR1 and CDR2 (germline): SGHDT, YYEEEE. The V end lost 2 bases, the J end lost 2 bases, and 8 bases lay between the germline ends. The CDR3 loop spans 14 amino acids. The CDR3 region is CASSFGLTYNEQFF. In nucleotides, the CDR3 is TGTGCCAGCAGCTTTGGACTGACCTACAATGAGCAGTTCTTC.

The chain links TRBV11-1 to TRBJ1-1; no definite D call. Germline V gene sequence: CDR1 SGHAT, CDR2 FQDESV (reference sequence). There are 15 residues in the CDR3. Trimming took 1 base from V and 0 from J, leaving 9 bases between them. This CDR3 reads CASSLEVAMNTEAFF. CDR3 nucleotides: TGTGCCAGCAGCTTAGAGGTAGCTATGAACACTGAAGCTTTCTTT.

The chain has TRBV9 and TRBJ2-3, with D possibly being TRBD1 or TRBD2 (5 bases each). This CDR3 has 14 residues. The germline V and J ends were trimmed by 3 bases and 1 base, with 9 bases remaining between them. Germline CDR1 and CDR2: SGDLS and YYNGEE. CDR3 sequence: CASSERGGTDTQYF. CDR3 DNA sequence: TGTGCCAGCAGCGAGAGGGGAGGCACAGATACGCAGTATTTT.

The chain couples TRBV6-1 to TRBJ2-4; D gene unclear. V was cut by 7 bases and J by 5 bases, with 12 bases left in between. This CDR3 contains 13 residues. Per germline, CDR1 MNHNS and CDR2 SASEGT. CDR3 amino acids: CASTAGLENIQYF. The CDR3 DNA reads TGTGCCAGCACCGCCGGGCTCGAAAACATTCAGTACTTC.

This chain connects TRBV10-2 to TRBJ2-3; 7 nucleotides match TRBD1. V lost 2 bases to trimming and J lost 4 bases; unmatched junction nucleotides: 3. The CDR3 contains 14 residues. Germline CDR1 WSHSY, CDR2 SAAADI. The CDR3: CASSEMGQPDTQYF. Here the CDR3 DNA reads TGCGCCAGCAGTGAGATGGGACAGCCAGATACGCAGTATTTT.

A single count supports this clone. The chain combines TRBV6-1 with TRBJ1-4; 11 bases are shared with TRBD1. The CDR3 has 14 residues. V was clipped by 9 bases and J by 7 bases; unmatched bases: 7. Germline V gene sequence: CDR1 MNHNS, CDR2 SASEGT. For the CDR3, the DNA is TGTGCCAGTGCTAGGGACAGGGGGACTGAAAAACTGTTTTTT. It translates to CASARDRGTEKLFF.

The CDR3 here is CASSYRDVRSGNTIYF. DNA for the CDR3: TGTGCCAGCAGTTACCGGGACGTCCGCTCTGGAAACACCATATATTTT. The gene calls are TRBV6-6 and TRBJ1-3, with TRBD1 as a possible D gene (5 bases). CDR3 length equals 16 residues. V lost 2 bases, J lost 0 bases, and 11 bases lay in between. CDR1 and CDR2 from the germline V gene are MNHNY and SVGAGI (reference sequence).

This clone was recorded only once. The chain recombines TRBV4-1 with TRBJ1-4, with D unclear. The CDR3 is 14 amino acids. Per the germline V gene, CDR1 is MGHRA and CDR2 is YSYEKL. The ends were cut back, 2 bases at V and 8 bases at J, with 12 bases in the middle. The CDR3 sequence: CASSQKQMREKLFF. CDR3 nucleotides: TGCGCCAGCAGCCAAAAACAGATGCGGGAAAAACTGTTTTTT.

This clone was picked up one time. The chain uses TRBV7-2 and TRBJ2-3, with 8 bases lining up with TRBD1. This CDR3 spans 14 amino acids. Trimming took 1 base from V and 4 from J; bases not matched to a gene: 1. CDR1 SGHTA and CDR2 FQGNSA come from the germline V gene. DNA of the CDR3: TGTGCCAGCAGCTTAGACAGGGGGTCAGATACGCAGTATTTT. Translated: CASSLDRGSDTQYF.

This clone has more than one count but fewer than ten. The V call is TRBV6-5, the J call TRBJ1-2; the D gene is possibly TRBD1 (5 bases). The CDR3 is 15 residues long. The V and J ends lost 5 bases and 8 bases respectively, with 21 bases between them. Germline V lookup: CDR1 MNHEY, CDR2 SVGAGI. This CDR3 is CASSRTTRDSRGYTF. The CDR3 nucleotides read TGTGCCAGCAGTCGTACTACCCGGGACTCGAGAGGCTACACCTTC.

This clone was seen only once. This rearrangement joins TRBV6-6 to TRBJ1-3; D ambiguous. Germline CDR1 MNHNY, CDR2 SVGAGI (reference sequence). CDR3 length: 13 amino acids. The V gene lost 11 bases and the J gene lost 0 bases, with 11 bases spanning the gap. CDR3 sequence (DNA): TGTGCCTCCCAGTTCGGCTCTGGAAACACCATATATTTT. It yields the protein CASQFGSGNTIYF.

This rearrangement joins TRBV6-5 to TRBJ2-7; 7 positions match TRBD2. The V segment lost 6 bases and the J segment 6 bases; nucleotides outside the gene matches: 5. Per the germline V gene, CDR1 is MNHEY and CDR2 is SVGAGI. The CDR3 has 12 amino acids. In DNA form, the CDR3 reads TGTGCCAGCAGCAGGACTAGAGGCGAGCAGTACGTC. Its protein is CASSRTRGEQYV.

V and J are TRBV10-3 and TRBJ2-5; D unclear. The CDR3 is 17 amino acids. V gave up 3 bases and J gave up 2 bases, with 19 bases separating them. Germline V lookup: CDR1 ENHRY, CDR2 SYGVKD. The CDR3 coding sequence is TGTGCCATCAGTGATGTTAGTGCCCGGCTAGGGCAAGAGACCCAGTACTTC. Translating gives CAISDVSARLGQETQYF.

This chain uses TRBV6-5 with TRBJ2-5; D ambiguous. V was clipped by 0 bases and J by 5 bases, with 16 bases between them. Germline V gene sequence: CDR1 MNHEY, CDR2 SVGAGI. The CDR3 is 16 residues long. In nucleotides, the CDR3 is TGTGCCAGCAGTTACTCTGGGTCCCAAGAGCTCGAGACCCAGTACTTC. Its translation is CASSYSGSQELETQYF.

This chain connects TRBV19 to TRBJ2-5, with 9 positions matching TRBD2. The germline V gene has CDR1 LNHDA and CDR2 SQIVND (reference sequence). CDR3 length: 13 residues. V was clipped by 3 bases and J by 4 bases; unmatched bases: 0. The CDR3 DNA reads TGTGCCAGTAGTATGCGGGGGGGAGAGACCCAGTACTTC. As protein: CASSMRGGETQYF.